This T cell receptor (beta chain) was documented in a study of T cells after yellow fever vaccination. The CDR3 loop spans 15 amino acids. Germline V gives CDR1 SQVTM, CDR2 ANQGSEA. The V gene lost 5 bases and the J gene lost 2 bases, with 18 bases spanning the gap. Study-wide findings and caveats: Contamination of FACS-sorted repertoires by abundant clonotypes from the bulk population could occur.

The sample holds many counts of this clonotype. Its matching antigen is unknown. TCRdb reanalysed the 5' RACE reads using MiXCR and keeps one entry per CDR3 protein. The sample shows some 350,000 distinct CDR3 sequences, around a tenth of them seen only once. Sequenced material: PBMCs, taken on the day of the first yellow fever vaccination. The clonotype originates from a man younger than 35 who received the YFV17D yellow fever vaccine. The chain recombines TRBV29-1 with TRBJ2-5; D is perhaps TRBD2 (6 bases). The CDR3 coding sequence is TGCAGCGTTTCGTACCGGCGGGGCCCTCAAGAGACCCAGTACTTC. This translates into CSVSYRRGPQETQYF.